A selection of T cell receptor beta chains follows, all from one sample in a study of metastatic and nonmetastatic thyroid tumors. TCRdb re-analyzed the PCR reads using MiXCR. The table lists almost 70,000 clones, 13% to 15% of them singletons, with approximately 7% in the top ten. The sample consisted of blood. These receptors originate from a male donor with papillary thyroid cancer or a benign thyroid nodule (not recorded which). Some clones in this sample may be carry-over from other donors' samples. The CDR3 runs from the conserved cysteine through the conserved F or W. The order of the fields is D gene, clone size, CDR3 length, J gene, V gene, CDR3 DNA, CDR3 protein. D genes are given only for firm matches. Only some rows state a clone size, as once, few, many or a class for expanded clones.

D: .; size: many; length: 14; J: TRBJ1-1; V: TRBV9; DNA: TGTGCCAGCAGCGTAACCGGGTTGAACACTGAAGCTTTCTTT; CDR3: CASSVTGLNTEAFF
D: .; size: .; length: 15; J: TRBJ1-6; V: TRBV11-2; DNA: TGTGCCAGCAGCGACCCAGGCCCGTGTAGTTCACCCCTCCACTTT; CDR3: CASSDPGPCSSPLHF
D: .; size: many; length: 12; J: TRBJ1-2; V: TRBV15; DNA: TGTGCCACCAGCAGAGACACATATGGCTACACCTTC; CDR3: CATSRDTYGYTF
D: .; size: few; length: 12; J: TRBJ2-7; V: TRBV7-9; DNA: TGTGCCAGCAGCCCACCTCACAACGAGCAGTACTTC; CDR3: CASSPPHNEQYF
D: .; size: many; length: 16; J: TRBJ2-7; V: TRBV4-3; DNA: TGCGCCAGCAGCCAAGATTTTGCGGGAAAGCTCAGGGAGCAGTACTTC; CDR3: CASSQDFAGKLREQYF
D: .; size: many; length: 13; J: TRBJ1-1; V: TRBV12-3/TRBV12-4; DNA: TGTGCCAGCAGGAACAGGGAGAACACTGAAGCTTTCTTT; CDR3: CASRNRENTEAFF
D: TRBD1; size: many; length: 16; J: TRBJ2-1; V: TRBV28; DNA: TGTGCCAGCAGCCCGAGACGGGACAGAGCCTACAATGAGCAGTTCTTC; CDR3: CASSPRRDRAYNEQFF
D: .; size: many; length: 13; J: TRBJ2-2; V: TRBV3-1; DNA: TGTGCCAGCAGCTGGGGAAACGCCGGGGAGCTGTTTTTT; CDR3: CASSWGNAGELFF
D: .; size: many; length: 17; J: TRBJ2-3; V: TRBV5-1; DNA: TGCGCCAGCAGCTTGGCAGACGGACTCTTAAACACAGATACGCAGTATTTT; CDR3: CASSLADGLLNTDTQYF
D: .; size: many; length: 13; J: TRBJ2-2; V: TRBV12-3/TRBV12-4; DNA: TGTGCCAGCAGCTTACAGGACACCGGGGAGCTGTTTTTT; CDR3: CASSLQDTGELFF
D: .; size: many; length: 15; J: TRBJ1-2; V: TRBV6-1; DNA: TGTGCCAGCAGCCCAATGAGGGGGGGCGGCTATGGCTACACCTTC; CDR3: CASSPMRGGGYGYTF
D: .; size: .; length: 14; J: TRBJ1-2; V: TRBV6-2/TRBV6-3; DNA: TGTGCCAGCAGCTTGGGGGTCGCCGGTTTTGGCTACACCTTC; CDR3: CASSLGVAGFGYTF
D: .; size: many; length: 15; J: TRBJ2-1; V: TRBV9; DNA: TGTGCCAGCAGCGTAGGGGCTGATTCCTACAATGAGCAGTTCTTC; CDR3: CASSVGADSYNEQFF
D: TRBD2; size: few; length: 13; J: TRBJ2-1; V: TRBV12-5; DNA: TGTGCTATTTGTACTAGCGGCTACAATGAGCAGTTCTTC; CDR3: CAICTSGYNEQFF
D: TRBD1; size: medium-sized; length: 14; J: TRBJ2-7; V: TRBV27; DNA: TGTGCCAGCAGGCGACAGGGTGGAAAGAACGAGCAGTACTTC; CDR3: CASRRQGGKNEQYF
D: .; size: many; length: 15; J: TRBJ2-1; V: TRBV20-1; DNA: TGCAGTGCTAGTAAAAGACAGAAGGGCTACAATGAGCAGTTCTTC; CDR3: CSASKRQKGYNEQFF
D: .; size: few; length: 14; J: TRBJ2-7; V: TRBV6-1; DNA: TGTGCCAGCAATGGGGGAATAAGACACTACGAGCAGTACTTC; CDR3: CASNGGIRHYEQYF
D: TRBD2; size: many; length: 14; J: TRBJ2-3; V: TRBV30; DNA: TGTGCCCGGAGCTGGGGGAGGGCGGCCGATACGCAGTATTTT; CDR3: CARSWGRAADTQYF
D: TRBD2; size: .; length: 15; J: TRBJ2-1; V: TRBV27; DNA: TGTGCCAGCATCCCTCCCGGGGGGAGAGACAATGATCAGTTCTTC; CDR3: CASIPPGGRDNDQFF
D: TRBD2; size: once; length: 17; J: TRBJ2-2; V: TRBV20-1; DNA: TGCAGTGCTAGACTAGTCCAGCGGGAGCGGTCTTGTGGGGAGCTGTTTTTT; CDR3: CSARLVQRERSCGELFF
D: TRBD1; size: .; length: 16; J: TRBJ1-5; V: TRBV28; DNA: TGTGCCAGCAGTATTCCAAGACAGGGGGGCAATCAGCCCCAGCATTTT; CDR3: CASSIPRQGGNQPQHF
D: TRBD2; size: many; length: 12; J: TRBJ2-3; V: TRBV19; DNA: TGTGCGGCTGGCGGGAGGACAGATACGCAGTATTTT; CDR3: CAAGGRTDTQYF
D: .; size: many; length: 12; J: TRBJ1-3; V: TRBV28; DNA: TGTGCCAGCAGTCCACAGGGAAACACCATATATTTT; CDR3: CASSPQGNTIYF
D: .; size: many; length: 14; J: TRBJ2-5; V: TRBV9; DNA: TGTGCCAGCAGCGTAGGCAGGGTGCAAGAGACCCAGTACTTC; CDR3: CASSVGRVQETQYF
D: TRBD1; size: few; length: 13; J: TRBJ1-2; V: TRBV28; DNA: TGTGCCAGCAGTTTACAGGGGGCCTATGGCTACACCTTC; CDR3: CASSLQGAYGYTF
D: TRBD2; size: many; length: 16; J: TRBJ2-2; V: TRBV27; DNA: TGTGCCAGCAGTCCGGGGGGGCGAGAGAGCACCGGGGAGCTGTTTTTT; CDR3: CASSPGGRESTGELFF
D: TRBD1; size: many; length: 15; J: TRBJ2-1; V: TRBV5-1; DNA: TGCGCCAGCAGATCCGGGACAGGGGACTGGGGGGAGCAGTTCTTC; CDR3: CASRSGTGDWGEQFF
D: .; size: many; length: 19; J: TRBJ2-3; V: TRBV21-1; DNA: TGTGCCAGCAGGCTGAGGCCGGGACAGGGGCTTCTAAGCACAGATACGCAGTATTTT; CDR3: CASRLRPGQGLLSTDTQYF
D: .; size: many; length: 13; J: TRBJ2-5; V: TRBV10-3; DNA: TGTGCCATCGGCAGGGACCCCCAAGAGACCCAGTACTTC; CDR3: CAIGRDPQETQYF
D: TRBD1; size: few; length: 16; J: TRBJ2-3; V: TRBV6-2/TRBV6-3; DNA: TGTGCCAGCATTTACGAGACCCCGGGACAGGCATATACGCAGTATTTT; CDR3: CASIYETPGQAYTQYF
D: .; size: many; length: 15; J: TRBJ1-5; V: TRBV27; DNA: TGTGCCAGCAGTACCCGACGGGGGGCAAATCAGCCCCAGCATTTT; CDR3: CASSTRRGANQPQHF
D: .; size: .; length: 12; J: TRBJ1-1; V: TRBV20-1; DNA: TGCAGTGCTAGAGATCCCAACACTGAAGCTTTCTTT; CDR3: CSARDPNTEAFF
D: TRBD2; size: many; length: 14; J: TRBJ2-3; V: TRBV5-4; DNA: TGTGCCAGCAGTGGTGGCGGGAGGGCAGATACGCAGTATTTT; CDR3: CASSGGGRADTQYF
D: .; size: many; length: 14; J: TRBJ2-1; V: TRBV24-1; DNA: TGTGCCACCAGTGATTTGCTCAGGGAAAATGAGCAGTTCTTC; CDR3: CATSDLLRENEQFF
D: .; size: many; length: 15; J: TRBJ1-2; V: TRBV7-9; DNA: TGTGCCAGCAGCCGCGGACAGAATGATAACTATGGCTACACCTTC; CDR3: CASSRGQNDNYGYTF
D: .; size: many; length: 12; J: TRBJ1-2; V: TRBV6-1; DNA: TGTGCCAGCAGTGGGACGGGCTATGGCTACACCTTC; CDR3: CASSGTGYGYTF
D: .; size: .; length: 15; J: TRBJ2-1; V: TRBV11-2; DNA: TGTGCCAGCAGCCCGAACGGGGGGCGCGGGAATGAGCAGTTCTTC; CDR3: CASSPNGGRGNEQFF
D: .; size: .; length: 14; J: TRBJ2-7; V: TRBV30; DNA: TGTGCCTGGAGTCTACAGGGAGGGGGCTACGAGCAGTACTTC; CDR3: CAWSLQGGGYEQYF
D: .; size: .; length: 14; J: TRBJ1-4; V: TRBV7-2; DNA: TGTGCCAGCAGCCAGATGTCGGCTAATGAAAAACTGTTTTTT; CDR3: CASSQMSANEKLFF
D: .; size: many; length: 13; J: TRBJ2-1; V: TRBV5-1; DNA: TGCGCCAGCAGCGAACAGGAACACAATGAGCAGTTCTTC; CDR3: CASSEQEHNEQFF
D: TRBD1; size: many; length: 16; J: TRBJ1-1; V: TRBV6-5; DNA: TGTGCCAGCAGTTACGGATATGGGACAGGGGACACTGAAGCTTTCTTT; CDR3: CASSYGYGTGDTEAFF
D: TRBD1; size: many; length: 16; J: TRBJ2-3; V: TRBV7-3; DNA: TGTGCCAGCAGCTGGGGGACAGGGGGTCGCACAGATACGCAGTATTTT; CDR3: CASSWGTGGRTDTQYF
D: .; size: many; length: 13; J: TRBJ1-1; V: TRBV20-1; DNA: TGCAGTGCTAGGGTGCAGCCGAACACTGAAGCTTTCTTT; CDR3: CSARVQPNTEAFF
D: .; size: .; length: 19; J: TRBJ2-5; V: TRBV30; DNA: TGTGCCTGGAGTCCCCGCCCGGGCACGGTGGGTGTAGTAGGAGAGACCCAGTACTTC; CDR3: CAWSPRPGTVGVVGETQYF
D: TRBD1; size: medium-sized; length: 17; J: TRBJ1-6; V: TRBV6-1; DNA: TGTGCCAGCAGCCCGTCCCGGGACAGGGTTCTAGGCTCACCCCTCCACTTT; CDR3: CASSPSRDRVLGSPLHF
D: TRBD2; size: many; length: 15; J: TRBJ2-7; V: TRBV28; DNA: TGTGCCAGCAGGCGGGTGGGGGGAGGGCCGTACGAGCAGTACTTC; CDR3: CASRRVGGGPYEQYF
D: .; size: many; length: 14; J: TRBJ2-2; V: TRBV12-3/TRBV12-4; DNA: TGTGCCAGCAGTTTGGCGGAGATCACCGGGGAGCTGTTTTTT; CDR3: CASSLAEITGELFF
D: TRBD1; size: .; length: 16; J: TRBJ1-1; V: TRBV12-3/TRBV12-4; DNA: TGTGCCAGCAGCACTCCGGGACAGGGGTCGGTCACTGAAGCTTTCTTT; CDR3: CASSTPGQGSVTEAFF
D: .; size: .; length: 17; J: TRBJ1-6; V: TRBV20-1; DNA: TGCAGTGCTAGTCCCTTGGGAGGAGGTGCCTATAATTCACCCCTCCACTTT; CDR3: CSASPLGGGAYNSPLHF
D: TRBD2; size: many; length: 17; J: TRBJ2-1; V: TRBV5-1; DNA: TGCGCCAGCAGCTTGTTGCCGACTAGCGGGAATTACAATGAGCAGTTCTTC; CDR3: CASSLLPTSGNYNEQFF